The present entry profiles one TCR beta chain with its context. What it binds is unknown. This record comes from a study of T cell repertoires in ileal Crohn's disease. In the study overall: Every patient was operated on for stricturing (roughly 60%) or penetrating (39%) complications. Findings and limits, study-wide: Mucosal expansions were suggested to be mainly CD8 T cells.

V lost 10 bases and J lost 5, with 14 bases in between. Germline CDR1 reads MNHNS; CDR2 reads SASEGT. The CDR3 has 12 residues. Sequencing used immunoSEQ multiplex PCR; TCRdb keeps in-frame clones, though not all of them. The sample consists of roughly 8,000 clones, approximately 85% of them appearing once. Time point noted: inflamed ileum from the surgical specimen. The chain links TRBV6-1 to TRBJ1-1, with D possibly being TRBD1 (6 bases). This TCR came from an adult with Crohn's disease. Sequenced: ileal tissue. This chain's CDR3 is CATTGFGTEAFF. The DNA for the CDR3 is TGTGCCACCACAGGGTTCGGGACTGAAGCTTTCTTT.